This T cell receptor beta chain was captured in a study of blood T cell repertoires in COVID-19. Sequencing used immunoSEQ multiplex PCR; TCRdb keeps in-frame clones, though not all of them. The sample consists of approximately 50,000 clones, about 86% of them appearing once. Germline CDR1 SGHDT, CDR2 YYEEEE. J was trimmed by 8 bases and V by 0 bases; bases with no gene match: 5. The CDR3 runs to 14 residues. V gene TRBV5-6 combines with J gene TRBJ2-3; 8 bases fit TRBD2. Sequencing was done on a sample of peripheral blood. This receptor was obtained from a human donor in a cohort sampled during active COVID-19. CDR3 region: CASSLAGAGGTQYF. As DNA, the CDR3 is TGTGCCAGCAGCTTGGCCGGGGCGGGGGGTACGCAGTATTTT.